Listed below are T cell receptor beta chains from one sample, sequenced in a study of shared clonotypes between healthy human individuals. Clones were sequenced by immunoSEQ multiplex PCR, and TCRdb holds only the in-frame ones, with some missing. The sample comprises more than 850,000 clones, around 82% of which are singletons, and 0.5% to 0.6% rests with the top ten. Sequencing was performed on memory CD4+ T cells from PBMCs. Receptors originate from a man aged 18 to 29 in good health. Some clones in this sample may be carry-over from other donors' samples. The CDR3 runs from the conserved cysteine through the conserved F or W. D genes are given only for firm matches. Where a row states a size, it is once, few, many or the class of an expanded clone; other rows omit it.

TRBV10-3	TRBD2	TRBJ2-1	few	TGTGCCATCAGTGGGACTAGCGGGGCTACCTACAATGAGCAGTTCTTC	CAISGTSGATYNEQFF
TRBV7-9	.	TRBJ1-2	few	TGTGCCAGCAGCCCACCGGGGGATGGCTACACCTTC	CASSPPGDGYTF
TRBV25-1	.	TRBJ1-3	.	TGTGCCAGCAGTGAATCAGGGCTCGGTAGGCTCTCTGGAAACACCATATATTTT	CASSESGLGRLSGNTIYF
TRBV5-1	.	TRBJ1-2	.	TGCGCCAGCAGAGAGCAAGAGACTGGCTATGGCTACACCTTC	CASREQETGYGYTF
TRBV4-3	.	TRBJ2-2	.	TGCGCCAGCAGCCACAGAACAGGGGGGGAGCTGTTTTTT	CASSHRTGGELFF
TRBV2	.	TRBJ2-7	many	TGTGCCAGCGCCGTGGGGGTCTCCTACGAGCAGTACTTC	CASAVGVSYEQYF
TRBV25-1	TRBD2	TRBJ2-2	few	TGTGCCAGCGGTACTAGCGGCCCGAACACCGGGGAGCTGTTTTTT	CASGTSGPNTGELFF
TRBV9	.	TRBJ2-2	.	TGTGCCAGCAGCGTCACAGGGACGGCCGGGGAGCTGTTTTTT	CASSVTGTAGELFF
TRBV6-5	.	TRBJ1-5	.	TGTGCCAGCAGTTATAGTAGCAATCAGCCCCAGCATTTT	CASSYSSNQPQHF
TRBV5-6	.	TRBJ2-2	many	TGTGCCAGCAGGACGGGACCGACGAACACCGGGGAGCTGTTTTTT	CASRTGPTNTGELFF
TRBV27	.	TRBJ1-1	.	TGTGCCAGCACTCTTTTCCCGCCGGGAACTGAAGCTTTCTTT	CASTLFPPGTEAFF
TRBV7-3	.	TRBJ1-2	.	TGTGCCAGCAGCTCAACAGGGCGTTTCGGCTACACCTTC	CASSSTGRFGYTF
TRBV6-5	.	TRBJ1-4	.	TGTGCCAGCAGTACCGGACAGTCCGCGAGAGAAAAACTGTTTTTT	CASSTGQSAREKLFF
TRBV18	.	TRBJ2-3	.	TGTGCCAGCTCACCGGACCCCGCAGGACGTACGCAGTATTTT	CASSPDPAGRTQYF
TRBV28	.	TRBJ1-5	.	TGTGCCGCGGTGGGGGGGAGAAATCAGCCCCAGCATTTT	CAAVGGRNQPQHF
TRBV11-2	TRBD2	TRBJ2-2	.	TGTGCCAGCAGCTTAGGGACTAGCGGGCGTCCGACCGGGGAGCTGTTTTTT	CASSLGTSGRPTGELFF
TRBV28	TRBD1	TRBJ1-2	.	TGTGCCAGCAGCCCCGACAGGGGGCGAGGCTACACCTTC	CASSPDRGRGYTF
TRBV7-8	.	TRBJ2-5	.	TGTGCCAGCAGCTTAGGGAAGGGAGAGACCCAGTACTTC	CASSLGKGETQYF
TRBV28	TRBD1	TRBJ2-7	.	TGTGCCAGCAGTCTGACAGGGGGCGCTAAGGACGAGCAGTACTTC	CASSLTGGAKDEQYF
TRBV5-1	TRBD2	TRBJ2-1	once	TGCGCCAGCAGCCCAGGGACTAGCGGGAACGATGAGCAGTTCTTC	CASSPGTSGNDEQFF
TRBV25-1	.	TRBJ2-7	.	TGTGCCAGCAGTGAAGTGGCAGGATCCTACGAGCAGTACTTC	CASSEVAGSYEQYF
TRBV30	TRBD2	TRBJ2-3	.	TGTGCCTGGAGTTTCCGTGGGACTAGCGGGAGGTTCAGCACAGATACGCAGTATTTT	CAWSFRGTSGRFSTDTQYF
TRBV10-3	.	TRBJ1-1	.	TGTGCCACCTCGGGGGCCACGAACACTGAAGCTTTCTTT	CATSGATNTEAFF
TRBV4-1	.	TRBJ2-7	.	TGCGCCAGCAGCCTTGGACAAAACTCCTACGAGCAGTACTTC	CASSLGQNSYEQYF
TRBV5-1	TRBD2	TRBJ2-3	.	TGCGCCAGCAGCTTGGCCCCACTAGCGGGAGTGACAGATACGCAGTATTTT	CASSLAPLAGVTDTQYF
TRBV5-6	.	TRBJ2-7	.	TGTGCCAGCAGCACGAACTGGCGTCCCCTTCTTTACGAGCAGTACTTC	CASSTNWRPLLYEQYF
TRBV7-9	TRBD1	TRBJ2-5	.	TGTGCCAGCAGCTCCGGGACAGGACAAGAGACCCAGTACTTC	CASSSGTGQETQYF
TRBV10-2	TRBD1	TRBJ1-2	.	TGCGCCAGCGCCCGGGACAGGGGAAACTATGGCTACACCTTC	CASARDRGNYGYTF
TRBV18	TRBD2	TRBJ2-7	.	TGTGCCAGCTCACCACAAGCGGGATTGACCTACGAGCAGTACTTC	CASSPQAGLTYEQYF
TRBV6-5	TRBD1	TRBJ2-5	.	TGTGCCACCAACAGGGGATATGGGGAGACCCAGTACTTC	CATNRGYGETQYF
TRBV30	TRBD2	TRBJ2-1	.	TGTGCCTGGCTGCGGGGGGGTCCTGAGCAGTTCTTC	CAWLRGGPEQFF
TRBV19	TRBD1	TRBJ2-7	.	TGTGCCAGTAGCCGACAGGGATTGACCTACGAGCAGTACTTC	CASSRQGLTYEQYF